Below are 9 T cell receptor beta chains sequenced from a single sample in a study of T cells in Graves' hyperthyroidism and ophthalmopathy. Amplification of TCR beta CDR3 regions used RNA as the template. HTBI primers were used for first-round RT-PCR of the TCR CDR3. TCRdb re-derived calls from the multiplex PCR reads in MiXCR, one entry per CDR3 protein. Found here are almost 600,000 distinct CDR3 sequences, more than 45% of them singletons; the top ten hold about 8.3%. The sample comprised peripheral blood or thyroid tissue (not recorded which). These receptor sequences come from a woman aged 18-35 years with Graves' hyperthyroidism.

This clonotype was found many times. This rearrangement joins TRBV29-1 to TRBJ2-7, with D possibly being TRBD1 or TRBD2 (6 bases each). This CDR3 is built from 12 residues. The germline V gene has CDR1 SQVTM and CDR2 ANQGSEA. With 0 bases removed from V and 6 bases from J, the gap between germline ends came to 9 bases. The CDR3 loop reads CSVEEGGSEQYF. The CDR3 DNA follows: TGCAGCGTTGAAGAAGGGGGGAGCGAGCAGTACTTC.

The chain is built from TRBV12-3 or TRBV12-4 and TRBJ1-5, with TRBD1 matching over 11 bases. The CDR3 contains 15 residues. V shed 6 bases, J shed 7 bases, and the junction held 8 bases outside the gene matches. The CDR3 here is CASSPGGQGGQPQHF. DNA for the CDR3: TGTGCCAGCAGCCCAGGGGGACAGGGGGGGCAGCCCCAGCATTTT.

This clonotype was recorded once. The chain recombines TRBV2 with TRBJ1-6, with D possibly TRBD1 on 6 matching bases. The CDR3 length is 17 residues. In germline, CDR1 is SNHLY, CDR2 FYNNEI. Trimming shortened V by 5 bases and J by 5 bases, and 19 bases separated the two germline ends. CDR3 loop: CASSSYRGDNNNSPLHF. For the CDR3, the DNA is TGTGCCAGCAGTTCGTACCGGGGGGACAACAATAATTCACCCCTCCACTTT. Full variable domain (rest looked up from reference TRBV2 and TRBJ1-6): EPEVTQTPSHQVTQMGQEVILRCVPISNHLYFYWYRQILGQKVEFLVSFYNNEISEKSEIFDDQFSVERPDGSNFTLKIRSTKLEDSAMYFCASSSYRGDNNNSPLHFGNGTRLTVT.

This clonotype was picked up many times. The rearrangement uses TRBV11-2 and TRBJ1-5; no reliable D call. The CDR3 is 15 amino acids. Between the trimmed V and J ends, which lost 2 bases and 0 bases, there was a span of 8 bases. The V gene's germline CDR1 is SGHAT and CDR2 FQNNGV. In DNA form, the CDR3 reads TGTGCCAGCAGCTTACTAGGGAATAGCAATCAGCCCCAGCATTTT. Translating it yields CASSLLGNSNQPQHF.

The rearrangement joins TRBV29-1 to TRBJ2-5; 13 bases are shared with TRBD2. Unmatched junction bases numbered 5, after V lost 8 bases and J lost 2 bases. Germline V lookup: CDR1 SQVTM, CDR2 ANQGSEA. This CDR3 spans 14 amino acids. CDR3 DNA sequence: TGCAGCCAGACGGGACTAGCGGGACAAGAGACCCAGTACTTC. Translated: CSQTGLAGQETQYF.

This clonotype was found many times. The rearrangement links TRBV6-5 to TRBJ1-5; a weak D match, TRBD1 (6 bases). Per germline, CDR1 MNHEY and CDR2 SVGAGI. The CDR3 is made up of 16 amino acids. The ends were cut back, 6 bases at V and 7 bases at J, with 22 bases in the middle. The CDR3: CASSLIPDRLGQPQHF. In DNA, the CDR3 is TGTGCCAGCAGCCTCATTCCCGACAGGTTGGGACAGCCCCAGCATTTT.

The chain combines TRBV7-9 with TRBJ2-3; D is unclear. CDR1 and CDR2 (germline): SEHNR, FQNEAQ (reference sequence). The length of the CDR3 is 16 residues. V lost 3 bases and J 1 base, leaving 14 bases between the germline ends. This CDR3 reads CASSLGGGFGTDTQYF. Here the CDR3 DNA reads TGTGCCAGCAGCTTGGGCGGTGGGTTTGGCACAGATACGCAGTATTTT. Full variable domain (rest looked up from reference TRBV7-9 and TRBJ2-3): DTGVSQNPRHKITKRGQNVTFRCDPISEHNRLYWYRQTLGQGPEFLTYFQNEAQLEKSRLLSDRFSAERPKGSFSTLEIQRTEQGDSAMYLCASSLGGGFGTDTQYFGPGTRLTVL.

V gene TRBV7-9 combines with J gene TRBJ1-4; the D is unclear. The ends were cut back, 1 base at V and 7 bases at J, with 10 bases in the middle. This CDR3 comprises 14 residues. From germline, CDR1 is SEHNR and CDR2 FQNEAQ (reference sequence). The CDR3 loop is CASSLGPNTEKLFF. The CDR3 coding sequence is TGTGCCAGCAGCTTAGGACCGAACACTGAAAAACTGTTTTTT.

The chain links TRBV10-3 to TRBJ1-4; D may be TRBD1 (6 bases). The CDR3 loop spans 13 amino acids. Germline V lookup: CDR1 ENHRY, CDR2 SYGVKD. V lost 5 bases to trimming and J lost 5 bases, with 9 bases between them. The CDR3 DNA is TGTGCCATCAGTACAGGGAGGAATGAAAAACTGTTTTTT. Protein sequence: CAISTGRNEKLFF.